This TCR beta chain was sequenced in a study of T cell clones after liver transplantation. Background on the study: Pre-transplant mixed lymphocyte reactions yielded third-party-reactive TCRbeta sequences as comparators for graft-donor-reactive sequences. Timepoints were pre-transplant, pre-withdrawal, and after withdrawal was completed or failed. Study-level results: Rather than being deleted, graft donor-reactive T cells may have moved into the graft. Circulating graft-donor-reactive CD4 TCRbeta sequences fell significantly post-transplant in 5 of 8 subjects.

Trimming removed 1 base from V and 5 bases from J, with 12 bases in between. The V gene's germline CDR1 is LGHNT and CDR2 FRNRAP. The CDR3 is 16 residues long. By share, this clone ranks as large. Its target is unknown. Sequencing was performed with immunoSEQ multiplex PCR; in TCRdb, only in-frame clones are kept and a portion is missing. The sample shows tens of thousands of clones, under 90% of them seen only once. The source is a human patient who received a liver transplant. Some T cells may be graft donor cells. The sample was CD4+ T cells from blood, taken around 50 months after liver transplant. The genes are TRBV12-5 and TRBJ1-6; tentatively, D is TRBD1 (6 bases). CDR3 nucleotides: TGTGCTAGTGGTTTGGACAGGAAGGGGGATAATTCACCCCTCCACTTT. It yields the protein CASGLDRKGDNSPLHF.